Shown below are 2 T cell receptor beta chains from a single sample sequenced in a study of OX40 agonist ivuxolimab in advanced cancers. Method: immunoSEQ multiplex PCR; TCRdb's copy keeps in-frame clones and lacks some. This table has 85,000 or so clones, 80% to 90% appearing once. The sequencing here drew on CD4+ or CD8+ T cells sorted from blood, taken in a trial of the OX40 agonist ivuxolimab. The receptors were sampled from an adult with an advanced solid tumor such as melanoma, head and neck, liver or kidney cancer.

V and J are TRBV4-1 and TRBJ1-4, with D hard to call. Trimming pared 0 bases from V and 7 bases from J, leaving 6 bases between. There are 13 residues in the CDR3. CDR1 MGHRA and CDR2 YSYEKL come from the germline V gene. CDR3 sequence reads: CASSQDGVEKLFF. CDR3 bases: TGCGCCAGCAGCCAAGACGGGGTTGAAAAACTGTTTTTT.

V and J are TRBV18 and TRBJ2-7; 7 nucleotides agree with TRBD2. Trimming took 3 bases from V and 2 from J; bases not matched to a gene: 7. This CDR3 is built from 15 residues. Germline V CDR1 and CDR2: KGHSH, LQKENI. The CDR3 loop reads CASSPSGGEAYEQYF. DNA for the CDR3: TGTGCCAGCTCACCTTCGGGGGGAGAGGCCTACGAGCAGTACTTC.